The clone carrying this T cell receptor beta chain was detected ten times or more. RNA transcripts gave rise to amplified TCR beta CDR3 regions. HTBI primers were used for first-round RT-PCR of the TCR CDR3. TCRdb reanalysed the multiplex PCR reads using MiXCR and keeps one entry per CDR3 protein. The profile shows approximately 320,000 distinct CDR3 sequences, 16% of them singletons. The study enrolled patients aged 18 to 65 with newly diagnosed hyperthyroidism of under 2 months' duration. Trimming removed 6 bases at V and 4 bases at J, with 12 bases between. Per germline, CDR1 SNHLY and CDR2 FYNNEI. This CDR3 has 13 amino acids. The data were obtained in a study of T cells in Graves' hyperthyroidism and ophthalmopathy. Study information: Peripheral blood was secured at the point of initial diagnosis, before any treatment.

The chain joins TRBV2 to TRBJ2-5; the D call may be TRBD1 or TRBD2 (6 bases each). The sequencing input was blood. This sequence originates from a man in his thirties or forties with Graves' hyperthyroidism. CDR3 coding DNA: TGTGCCAGCAGCCAAGAGGGGGGAGAGACCCAGTACTTC. Its translation: CASSQEGGETQYF.